The clone carrying this T cell receptor beta chain was counted between two and nine times. The germline V gene has CDR1 MNHEY and CDR2 SVGAGI. The CDR3 runs to 13 residues. The V end was cut by 6 bases, the J end by 4 bases, with 10 bases between. TCRdb processed the RT-PCR reads anew with MiXCR; each CDR3 protein has one entry. The table lists more than 550,000 distinct CDR3 sequences, approximately 15% of them singletons. The sample was memory CD4+ T cells from blood. The genes are TRBV6-5 and TRBJ2-1; D might be TRBD1 (6 bases). This receptor was identified in a female donor in good health, serving as a healthy control. The CDR3 bases are TGTGCCAGCAGACCCGGACAGTACAATGAGCAGTTCTTC. This translates into CASRPGQYNEQFF.